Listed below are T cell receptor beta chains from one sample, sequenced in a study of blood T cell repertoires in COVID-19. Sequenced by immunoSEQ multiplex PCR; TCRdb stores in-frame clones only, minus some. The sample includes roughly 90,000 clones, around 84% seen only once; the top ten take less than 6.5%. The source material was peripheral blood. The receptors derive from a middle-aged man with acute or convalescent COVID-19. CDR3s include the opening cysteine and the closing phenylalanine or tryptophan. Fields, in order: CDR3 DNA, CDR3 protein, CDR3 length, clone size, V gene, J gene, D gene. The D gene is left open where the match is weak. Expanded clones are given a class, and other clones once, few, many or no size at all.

CDR3nt: TGCGCCAGCAGCCCCGGGACAGGGGTAATTCGCTCCTACGAGCAGTACTTC; CDR3aa: CASSPGTGVIRSYEQYF; len: 17; abundance: NA; v_gene: TRBV4-1; j_gene: TRBJ2-7; d_gene: TRBD1
CDR3nt: TGTGCCAGCTCACCAGGACAGGGCGATACTAACTATGGCTACACCTTC; CDR3aa: CASSPGQGDTNYGYTF; len: 16; abundance: once; v_gene: TRBV18; j_gene: TRBJ1-2; d_gene: TRBD1
CDR3nt: TGTGCCTGGAGTTCCAGACAGACCACTGAAGCTTTCTTT; CDR3aa: CAWSSRQTTEAFF; len: 13; abundance: few; v_gene: TRBV30; j_gene: TRBJ1-1; d_gene: NA
CDR3nt: TGCGCCAGCAGCCTCGACAGGGGCCCCGAGCAGTACTTC; CDR3aa: CASSLDRGPEQYF; len: 13; abundance: NA; v_gene: TRBV4-1; j_gene: TRBJ2-7; d_gene: TRBD1
CDR3nt: TGTGCCAGCAGCACCCCGGGACTAGCGGGTGGGGGAGAGACCCAGTACTTC; CDR3aa: CASSTPGLAGGGETQYF; len: 17; abundance: NA; v_gene: TRBV9; j_gene: TRBJ2-5; d_gene: TRBD2
CDR3nt: TGTGCCAGTAGTATAGACACGACAGTTCGGAACATTCAGTACTTC; CDR3aa: CASSIDTTVRNIQYF; len: 15; abundance: NA; v_gene: TRBV19; j_gene: TRBJ2-4; d_gene: NA
CDR3nt: TGTGCCAGCAGTGAACTACAGTCGAGCTCCTACAATGAGCAGTTCTTC; CDR3aa: CASSELQSSSYNEQFF; len: 16; abundance: NA; v_gene: TRBV6-1; j_gene: TRBJ2-1; d_gene: NA
CDR3nt: TGTGCCAGCAGTTACGACACGCGCAATCAGCCCCAGCATTTT; CDR3aa: CASSYDTRNQPQHF; len: 14; abundance: NA; v_gene: TRBV6-6; j_gene: TRBJ1-5; d_gene: NA
CDR3nt: TGTGCCAGCAGCCCGACTGGTGGCTACACCTTC; CDR3aa: CASSPTGGYTF; len: 11; abundance: few; v_gene: TRBV6-5; j_gene: TRBJ1-2; d_gene: NA
CDR3nt: TGTGCCAGCAGCTTAATGGAGGGTATATTCTATGGCTACACCTTC; CDR3aa: CASSLMEGIFYGYTF; len: 15; abundance: NA; v_gene: TRBV7-2; j_gene: TRBJ1-2; d_gene: NA
CDR3nt: TGTGCCAGCAGTTATGAGGCGGGGAGCTCCTACGAGCAGTACTTC; CDR3aa: CASSYEAGSSYEQYF; len: 15; abundance: once; v_gene: TRBV6-5; j_gene: TRBJ2-7; d_gene: NA
CDR3nt: TGTGCCAGCTCAGTCCCACAGGGGAACTATGGCTACACCTTC; CDR3aa: CASSVPQGNYGYTF; len: 14; abundance: NA; v_gene: TRBV18; j_gene: TRBJ1-2; d_gene: TRBD1
CDR3nt: TGTGCCAGCAGTCGCAACAGAGACACTGAAGCTTTCTTT; CDR3aa: CASSRNRDTEAFF; len: 13; abundance: once; v_gene: TRBV7-2; j_gene: TRBJ1-1; d_gene: NA
CDR3nt: TGTGCCAGCAGGCCCCGGACGGGCCCGGGGGAGCAGTACTTC; CDR3aa: CASRPRTGPGEQYF; len: 14; abundance: NA; v_gene: TRBV2; j_gene: TRBJ2-7; d_gene: NA
CDR3nt: TGTGCCAGCAGCGTAGATAGGGGGATCGCAGATACGCAGTATTTT; CDR3aa: CASSVDRGIADTQYF; len: 15; abundance: NA; v_gene: TRBV9; j_gene: TRBJ2-3; d_gene: NA
CDR3nt: TGTGCCAGCAGCCAAGGGGCAGTTCAAGAGACCCAGTACTTC; CDR3aa: CASSQGAVQETQYF; len: 14; abundance: NA; v_gene: TRBV3-1/TRBV3-2; j_gene: TRBJ2-5; d_gene: NA
CDR3nt: TGTGCCAGCAGCCCCCGGGACAGCCTTTCGGAGACCCAGTACTTC; CDR3aa: CASSPRDSLSETQYF; len: 15; abundance: NA; v_gene: TRBV7-3; j_gene: TRBJ2-5; d_gene: TRBD1
CDR3nt: TGTGCCAGTAGTATGGGCACCTACAATGAGCAGTTCTTC; CDR3aa: CASSMGTYNEQFF; len: 13; abundance: NA; v_gene: TRBV19; j_gene: TRBJ2-1; d_gene: NA
CDR3nt: TGTGCCAGTAGTGCCCTCGCTAGCGCCTCCTACGAGCAGTACTTC; CDR3aa: CASSALASASYEQYF; len: 15; abundance: NA; v_gene: TRBV19; j_gene: TRBJ2-7; d_gene: NA
CDR3nt: TGTGCCAGCAGTCCCCGAATGAGGGGGGATACGCAGTATTTT; CDR3aa: CASSPRMRGDTQYF; len: 14; abundance: NA; v_gene: TRBV25-1; j_gene: TRBJ2-3; d_gene: NA
CDR3nt: TGTGCCAGCAGCCTATCAGGGAATCAGCCCCAGCATTTT; CDR3aa: CASSLSGNQPQHF; len: 13; abundance: NA; v_gene: TRBV14; j_gene: TRBJ1-5; d_gene: NA
CDR3nt: TGTGCCAGCAGTGAAATTGCGGGGGGCCGTCAGCAGTACTTC; CDR3aa: CASSEIAGGRQQYF; len: 14; abundance: NA; v_gene: TRBV6-4; j_gene: TRBJ2-7; d_gene: TRBD2
CDR3nt: TGTGCCAGCAGCTTAGAGGGGACTAGCGGCTACGAGCAGTACTTC; CDR3aa: CASSLEGTSGYEQYF; len: 15; abundance: NA; v_gene: TRBV11-2; j_gene: TRBJ2-7; d_gene: TRBD2
CDR3nt: TGCGCCAGCAGCCGGGGACAGGGGAACACTGAAGCTTTCTTT; CDR3aa: CASSRGQGNTEAFF; len: 14; abundance: NA; v_gene: TRBV5-1; j_gene: TRBJ1-1; d_gene: TRBD1
CDR3nt: TGTGCCAGCACCGAAGGAGCCCCGGGAGGTCATGGCCTCTACGCCTACAATGAGCAGTTCTTC; CDR3aa: CASTEGAPGGHGLYAYNEQFF; len: 21; abundance: NA; v_gene: TRBV3-1/TRBV3-2; j_gene: TRBJ2-1; d_gene: TRBD2
CDR3nt: TGTGCCTGGAACTATTTGGATGGCTACACCTTC; CDR3aa: CAWNYLDGYTF; len: 11; abundance: NA; v_gene: TRBV30; j_gene: TRBJ1-2; d_gene: NA
CDR3nt: TGTGCCAGCAGCCAAAGCCAGGGGGGCAATCAGCCCCAGCATTTT; CDR3aa: CASSQSQGGNQPQHF; len: 15; abundance: many; v_gene: TRBV4-2; j_gene: TRBJ1-5; d_gene: TRBD1
CDR3nt: TGTGCCAGCAGTTACGTGTCTGCCAGCACCGGGGAGCTGTTTTTT; CDR3aa: CASSYVSASTGELFF; len: 15; abundance: NA; v_gene: TRBV6-5; j_gene: TRBJ2-2; d_gene: NA
CDR3nt: TGTGCCAGCTCACCCGGGACAACCTACGAGCAGTACTTC; CDR3aa: CASSPGTTYEQYF; len: 13; abundance: NA; v_gene: TRBV18; j_gene: TRBJ2-7; d_gene: NA
CDR3nt: TGTGCCAGCAGCCGGGACAGGGTTTCATCCGAAGCTTTCTTT; CDR3aa: CASSRDRVSSEAFF; len: 14; abundance: NA; v_gene: TRBV14; j_gene: TRBJ1-1; d_gene: TRBD1
CDR3nt: TGCAGCGGGCACTCTGGAAACACCATATATTTT; CDR3aa: CSGHSGNTIYF; len: 11; abundance: NA; v_gene: TRBV29-1; j_gene: TRBJ1-3; d_gene: NA
CDR3nt: TGTGCCAGCCAAGGGACTAGCGGGACCCCGAGAACAGATACGCAGTATTTT; CDR3aa: CASQGTSGTPRTDTQYF; len: 17; abundance: once; v_gene: TRBV18; j_gene: TRBJ2-3; d_gene: TRBD2
CDR3nt: TGTGCCAGCAGTTACCCGTTGGGGGGAAATCAGCCCCAGCATTTT; CDR3aa: CASSYPLGGNQPQHF; len: 15; abundance: NA; v_gene: TRBV6-2/TRBV6-3; j_gene: TRBJ1-5; d_gene: NA
CDR3nt: TGTGCCAGCAGTTACAGGGTCAATGAGCAGTTCTTC; CDR3aa: CASSYRVNEQFF; len: 12; abundance: NA; v_gene: TRBV12-3/TRBV12-4; j_gene: TRBJ2-1; d_gene: NA
CDR3nt: TGTGCCAGCAGCGCGTCTGGGGCCAACGTCCTGACTTTC; CDR3aa: CASSASGANVLTF; len: 13; abundance: NA; v_gene: TRBV9; j_gene: TRBJ2-6; d_gene: NA
CDR3nt: TGTGCCAGCAGCGTATCCTTGGCGAACACTGAAGCTTTCTTT; CDR3aa: CASSVSLANTEAFF; len: 14; abundance: NA; v_gene: TRBV9; j_gene: TRBJ1-1; d_gene: NA
CDR3nt: TGTGCCAGCAGCCAAGGCCTCGGGCAGTACTTC; CDR3aa: CASSQGLGQYF; len: 11; abundance: few; v_gene: TRBV3-1/TRBV3-2; j_gene: TRBJ2-7; d_gene: NA
CDR3nt: TGTGCCAGCAGTGTCGGGAGTGTTGGCTACACCTTC; CDR3aa: CASSVGSVGYTF; len: 12; abundance: NA; v_gene: TRBV25-1; j_gene: TRBJ1-2; d_gene: NA
CDR3nt: TGTGCCACCAGTGATTTAGGGGTACCCGGGGAGCTGTTTTTT; CDR3aa: CATSDLGVPGELFF; len: 14; abundance: few; v_gene: TRBV24-1; j_gene: TRBJ2-2; d_gene: NA
CDR3nt: TGTGCCAGCACTAGGGGACAGCCAAATAATTCACCCCTCCACTTT; CDR3aa: CASTRGQPNNSPLHF; len: 15; abundance: NA; v_gene: TRBV2; j_gene: TRBJ1-6; d_gene: TRBD1
CDR3nt: TGTGCCAGCAGCACGACAGGGCAAAACACCATATATTTT; CDR3aa: CASSTTGQNTIYF; len: 13; abundance: NA; v_gene: TRBV11-2; j_gene: TRBJ1-3; d_gene: TRBD1
CDR3nt: TGCGCCAGCACCCCGACTAGCGGGAACACCGGGGAGCTGTTTTTT; CDR3aa: CASTPTSGNTGELFF; len: 15; abundance: NA; v_gene: TRBV5-1; j_gene: TRBJ2-2; d_gene: TRBD2
CDR3nt: TGTGCCAGCAGCAAAAGGAGGACTAGCGGGAGGTTATGGGAGCAGTTCTTC; CDR3aa: CASSKRRTSGRLWEQFF; len: 17; abundance: NA; v_gene: TRBV14; j_gene: TRBJ2-1; d_gene: TRBD2
CDR3nt: TGTGCCAGCAGCCTTCAGGGGGTAGGTGGCTACACCTTC; CDR3aa: CASSLQGVGGYTF; len: 13; abundance: NA; v_gene: TRBV5-4; j_gene: TRBJ1-2; d_gene: TRBD1
CDR3nt: TGTGCCATCACCCCGACAGGGTACGAGCAGTTCTTC; CDR3aa: CAITPTGYEQFF; len: 12; abundance: NA; v_gene: TRBV10-3; j_gene: TRBJ2-1; d_gene: TRBD1
CDR3nt: TGTGCCAGCAGCTATGAACAGGAAGCTTTCTTT; CDR3aa: CASSYEQEAFF; len: 11; abundance: NA; v_gene: TRBV5-6; j_gene: TRBJ1-1; d_gene: NA
CDR3nt: TGTGCCAGCAGCTCCCCGACTAGTAATGAGCAGTTCTTC; CDR3aa: CASSSPTSNEQFF; len: 13; abundance: NA; v_gene: TRBV7-7; j_gene: TRBJ2-1; d_gene: NA
CDR3nt: TGTGCCAGCAGCTCAGGACTACACCACGCTCCTGAGACCCAGTACTTC; CDR3aa: CASSSGLHHAPETQYF; len: 16; abundance: once; v_gene: TRBV7-8; j_gene: TRBJ2-5; d_gene: NA